This T cell receptor beta chain appears in the sequencing data of a study of radiotherapy plus CTLA-4 blockade in lung cancer. Regarding the study as a whole: Clones of tumor-derived TCRs expanded in blood after radiotherapy plus ipilimumab.

The study gave focal radiation plus ipilimumab CTLA-4 blockade to patients with chemo-refractory metastatic non-small-cell lung cancer. The protocol was immunoSEQ multiplex PCR, while the TCRdb copy is restricted to in-frame clones and leaves out a portion. The sample has about 70,000 clones, more than 70% seen once. Germline values: CDR1 SNHLY, CDR2 FYNNEI. The CDR3 has 15 amino acids. V was clipped by 6 bases and J by 4 bases, with 13 bases between them. On this clone: Its antigen is as yet unknown.

The sample in question was peripheral blood, obtained from a patient treated with radiotherapy plus ipilimumab. The sequence was obtained from a human donor with non-small cell lung cancer whose response to radiotherapy plus ipilimumab could not be evaluated. Some clones in this sample may be carry-over from other donors' samples. This chain connects TRBV2 to TRBJ2-6, with D possibly matching TRBD1 (6 bases). CDR3 bases: TGTGCCAGCAGGACTCAGGGGCCCGGGGCCAACGTCCTGACTTTC. Amino acids: CASRTQGPGANVLTF.